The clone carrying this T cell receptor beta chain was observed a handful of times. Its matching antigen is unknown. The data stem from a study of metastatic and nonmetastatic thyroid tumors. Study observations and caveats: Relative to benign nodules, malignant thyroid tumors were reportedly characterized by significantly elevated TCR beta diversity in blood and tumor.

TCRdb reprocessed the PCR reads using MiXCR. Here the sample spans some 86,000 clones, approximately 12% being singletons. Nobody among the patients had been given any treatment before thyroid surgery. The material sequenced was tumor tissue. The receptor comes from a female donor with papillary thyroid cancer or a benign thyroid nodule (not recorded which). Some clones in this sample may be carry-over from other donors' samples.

The CDR3 DNA follows: TGTGCCAGCAGCCAAGTATCTGGCACAGATACGCAGTATTTT. It is translated as CASSQVSGTDTQYF. The V and J genes are TRBV3-1 and TRBJ2-3; D not certain. Germline assignment: CDR1 LGHDT and CDR2 YNNKEL (reference sequence). V lost 1 base and J lost 1, with 6 bases in between. The CDR3 runs 14 residues.